A single sample is the source of the 12 T cell receptor beta chains below, sequenced in a study of post-analysis software for immune sequencing data. Overall study findings and caveats: Compared with controls, patients had more of 4 or 5 TRBV segments, including TRBV5-6, TRBV5-1 and TRBV20-1.

Researchers reported that TCR beta cDNA libraries carried unique molecular identifiers. TCRdb passed the PCR reads through MiXCR, listing each CDR3 protein once. This table holds roughly 570,000 distinct CDR3 sequences, around a third found once. No antigens are known for them. Sequenced: blood. These receptors all stem from a girl under 18 with multiple sclerosis.

The J gene is TRBJ2-1, the V gene TRBV6-5, with D unresolved. Germline lookup yields CDR1 MNHEY and CDR2 SVGAGI. The CDR3 is 12 amino acids. Trimming pared 6 bases from V and 8 bases from J, leaving 11 bases between. CDR3 in amino acids: CASRENAHEQFF. CDR3 DNA: TGTGCCAGCAGAGAAAACGCCCATGAGCAGTTCTTC.

On this clonotype: A much larger clone sits a single nucleotide away, making a read error possible. The CDR3 loop is CASSEFGGQETQYF. The CDR3 DNA reads as TGTGCCAGCAGTGAATTTGGGGGCCAAGAGACCCAGTACTTC. J is TRBJ2-5 and V is TRBV25-1; possibly TRBD1 or TRBD2 for D (5 bases each). This CDR3 comprises 14 residues. Germline CDR1 MGHDK, CDR2 SYGVNS. Trimming cost V 1 base and J 1 base, with 7 bases left between them.

This clonotype was counted many times. V gene TRBV14 combines with J gene TRBJ2-3; D is perhaps TRBD1 (6 bases). The CDR3 spans 16 residues. Germline CDR1 SGHDN, CDR2 FVKESK. V was pared by 0 bases and J by 0 bases, with 10 bases between. The chain's CDR3 is CASSQEYRDSTDTQYF. The CDR3 nucleotides read TGTGCCAGCAGCCAAGAGTACAGGGATAGCACAGATACGCAGTATTTT.

The CDR3 DNA reads as TGTGCCAGACCTACCCAGGCTAGCGTAAAGGGGCAGTACTTC. It yields the protein CARPTQASVKGQYF. V is TRBV27 and J is TRBJ2-7; D possibly corresponds to TRBD2 (6 bases). This CDR3 region has 14 residues. The V gene lost 9 bases and the J gene lost 9 bases, with 24 bases spanning the gap. CDR1 is MNHEY, CDR2 SMNVEV, per germline (reference sequence).

The chain uses TRBV6-5 and TRBJ2-3, with D tentatively TRBD1 (6 bases). The CDR3 spans 19 residues. Between the trimmed V and J ends, which lost 2 bases and 2 bases, there was a span of 23 bases. Germline V gene data show CDR1 as MNHEY and CDR2 as SVGAGI. This CDR3 is CASSYGRGLGSRNTDTQYF. DNA of the CDR3: TGTGCCAGCAGTTACGGCAGGGGCCTTGGCTCGAGAAACACAGATACGCAGTATTTT.

The chain uses TRBV3-1 and TRBJ2-1; TRBD2 is a possible D gene (6 bases). The CDR3 is made up of 15 amino acids. Germline values: CDR1 LGHDT, CDR2 YNNKEL (reference sequence). The V gene lost 3 bases and the J gene lost 4 bases, with 13 bases spanning the gap. The CDR3 nucleotides read TGTGCCAGCAGCCAGTCCCTTGGGGGGTACAATGAGCAGTTCTTC. Translating it yields CASSQSLGGYNEQFF.

The chain is built from TRBV20-1 and TRBJ2-5; perhaps TRBD1 as D (6 bases). Trimming cost V 0 bases and J 2 bases, with 13 bases left between them. This CDR3 has 15 residues. The germline CDR1 and CDR2 sequences are DFQATT and SNEGSKA (reference sequence). The CDR3 spells CSAREGGWGQETQYF. The CDR3 nucleotides read TGCAGTGCTAGAGAAGGGGGTTGGGGACAAGAGACCCAGTACTTC.

In its sample, this clonotype was seen a few times. This rearrangement joins TRBV20-1 to TRBJ2-3; a weak D match, TRBD2 (6 bases). Germline V gene data show CDR1 as DFQATT and CDR2 as SNEGSKA (reference sequence). V lost 6 bases, J lost 2 bases, and 12 bases lay in between. This CDR3 contains 13 residues. The CDR3 loop is CSAPGGDTDTQYF. DNA for the CDR3: TGCAGTGCCCCCGGCGGGGACACAGATACGCAGTATTTT.

The chain couples TRBV12-3 or TRBV12-4 to TRBJ2-1; no reliable D call. CDR3 length: 16 residues. V lost 7 bases, J lost 13 bases, and 29 bases lay in between. CDR3 DNA sequence: TGTGCCAGCACCCACCCCATAGTTGGAGTCGAAGAGACCCAGTTCTTC. This codes for CASTHPIVGVEETQFF.

V gene TRBV5-1 combines with J gene TRBJ2-5; 13 bases align to TRBD2. The ends lost 3 bases at V and 2 bases at J; junction bases unmatched: 4. From germline, CDR1 is SGHRS and CDR2 YFSETQ. This CDR3 region has 16 residues. Here the CDR3 DNA reads TGCGCCAGCAGCTCCCGGACTAGCGGGAGTCAAGAGACCCAGTACTTC. Translation gives CASSSRTSGSQETQYF.

The chain combines TRBV10-3 with TRBJ2-5; 7 nucleotides align to TRBD2. Trimming removed 2 bases from V and 2 bases from J; junction bases left unmatched: 8. The CDR3 has 16 residues. Per the germline V gene, CDR1 is ENHRY and CDR2 is SYGVKD. DNA for the CDR3: TGTGCCATCAGTGAGCCCACCGGGGGAGGGCAAGAGACCCAGTACTTC. Protein sequence: CAISEPTGGGQETQYF.

This clonotype has only a few counts. The chain couples TRBV6-5 to TRBJ1-1, with D tentatively TRBD1 (5 bases). Germline V gene sequence: CDR1 MNHEY, CDR2 SVGAGI. The germline V and J ends were trimmed by 7 bases and 1 base, with 13 bases remaining between them. This CDR3 is 14 amino acids long. The DNA for the CDR3 is TGTGCCAGCAAGGAGGGGCTTAGGAACACTGAAGCTTTCTTT. Protein sequence: CASKEGLRNTEAFF.